The TCR beta chain under discussion was sequenced for a study of T cell responses to AZD1222 COVID-19 vaccine. Study-wide results and limits: Repertoire samples came only from after the peak T cell response. Spike-specific TCR breadth and depth rose after two AZD1222 doses.

V was cut by 2 bases and J by 7 bases, with 9 bases left in between. This CDR3 spans 13 amino acids. The germline CDR1 and CDR2 sequences are GTSNPN and SVGIG (reference sequence). Data came from immunoSEQ multiplex PCR; TCRdb stores just in-frame clones and leaves some out. The sample contains about 59,000 clones, about 83% of which appear only once. A remark on this clone: The antigen remains unidentified.

The V and J genes are TRBV30 and TRBJ1-6, with D unclear. This TCR was sampled from an adult in good health. The sequencing here drew on peripheral blood, taken on day 0 of AZD1222 vaccination. The CDR3 bases are TGTGCCTGGAGTCCGGACGGGAATTCACCCCTCCACTTT. Its translation: CAWSPDGNSPLHF.